The subject of this entry is one TCR beta chain. Trimming took 3 bases from V and 0 from J, leaving 11 bases between them. Per the germline V gene, CDR1 is LGHNA and CDR2 is YSLEER. The CDR3 is 15 amino acids. Libraries for TCRalpha and TCRbeta carried sample barcodes and unique molecular identifiers via 5'RACE. TCRdb reprocessed the 5' RACE reads with MiXCR, giving one entry per CDR3 protein. This sample has approximately 260,000 distinct CDR3 sequences, with 16% found just once. This sample is part of a study of T-cell memory formation after mild COVID-19. For the study at large: TCR clusters showed largely donor specificity.

This sequence originates from a man aged 18 to 29 who had mild COVID-19 (a few samples of this study predate the infection). Cell type and time point are not known. The genes are TRBV4-3 and TRBJ1-1; D is uncertain. The material sequenced was PBMCs or a T cell subset sorted from them (not recorded which). The CDR3 bases are TGCGCCAGCAGCCAGGCTACAGCCATGAACACTGAAGCTTTCTTT. This sequence encodes CASSQATAMNTEAFF.